The sequence of this T cell receptor beta chain was determined in a study of OX40 agonist ivuxolimab in advanced cancers. Study-wide background: The dose-escalation cohort was over 65% male, with a mean age of about 56 years, ranging about 23 to 90. Points from the study as a whole: The study did not work out the antigen specificity of the expanded peripheral T cells. At doses 0.1 to 3.0 mg/kg, CD4+ and CD8+ clones expanded.

The repertoire was sequenced with immunoSEQ multiplex PCR; TCRdb's copy has only in-frame clones and lacks some. Of over 75,000 clones in the sample, 70% to 90% were seen once. On this clone: The antigen is undetermined.

The length of the CDR3 is 12 residues. Germline-derived CDR1 and CDR2 are SQVTM and ANQGSEA. The germline V and J ends were trimmed by 7 bases and 2 bases, with 10 bases remaining between them. The clonotype comes from an adult with an advanced solid tumor such as melanoma, head and neck, liver or kidney cancer. This chain connects TRBV29-1 to TRBJ2-3; a weak D match, TRBD2 (5 bases). Sequencing was performed on CD4+ or CD8+ T cells sorted from blood, taken in a trial of the OX40 agonist ivuxolimab. The CDR3 spells CSAEGTTDTQYF. CDR3 DNA: TGCAGCGCTGAGGGTACCACAGATACGCAGTATTTT.